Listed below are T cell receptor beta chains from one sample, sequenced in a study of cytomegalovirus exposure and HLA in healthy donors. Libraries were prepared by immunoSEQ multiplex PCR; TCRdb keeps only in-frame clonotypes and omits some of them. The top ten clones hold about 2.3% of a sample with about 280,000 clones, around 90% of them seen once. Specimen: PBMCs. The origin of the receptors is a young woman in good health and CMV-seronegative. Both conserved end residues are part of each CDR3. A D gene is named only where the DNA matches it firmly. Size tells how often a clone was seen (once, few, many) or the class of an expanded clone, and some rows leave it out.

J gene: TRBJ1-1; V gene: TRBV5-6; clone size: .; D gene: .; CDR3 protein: CASSFETEVNTEAFF; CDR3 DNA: TGTGCCAGCAGCTTCGAAACGGAGGTGAACACTGAAGCTTTCTTT
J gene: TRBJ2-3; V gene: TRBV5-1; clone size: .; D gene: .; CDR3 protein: CASSQGSTDTQYF; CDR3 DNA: TGCGCCAGCAGCCAGGGATCGACAGATACGCAGTATTTT
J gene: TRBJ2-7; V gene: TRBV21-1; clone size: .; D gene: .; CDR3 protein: CASSKAIPGLHEQYF; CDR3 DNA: TGTGCCAGCAGCAAAGCAATTCCAGGGCTACACGAGCAGTACTTC
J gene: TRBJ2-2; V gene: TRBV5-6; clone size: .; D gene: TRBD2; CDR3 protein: CASSWTRSGELFF; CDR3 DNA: TGTGCCAGCAGCTGGACTAGAAGCGGGGAGCTGTTTTTT
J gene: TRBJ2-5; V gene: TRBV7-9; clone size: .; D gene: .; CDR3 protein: CASSLNTAGRGGEQYF; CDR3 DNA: TGTGCCAGCAGCCTGAATACCGCGGGCAGGGGTGGGGAGCAGTACTTC
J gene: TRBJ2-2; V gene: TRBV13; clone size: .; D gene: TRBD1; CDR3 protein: CASSSRDRGLAGELFF; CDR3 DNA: TGTGCCAGCAGCTCCAGGGACAGGGGGCTTGCTGGGGAGCTGTTTTTT
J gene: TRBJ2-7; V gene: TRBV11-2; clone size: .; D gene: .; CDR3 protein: CASTSSAYEQYF; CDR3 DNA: TGTGCCAGCACCTCTAGCGCCTACGAGCAGTACTTC
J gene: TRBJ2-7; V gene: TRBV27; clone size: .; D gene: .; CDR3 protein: CASNTGGRPAGEQYF; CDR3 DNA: TGTGCCAGCAATACCGGGGGACGTCCCGCGGGAGAGCAGTACTTC
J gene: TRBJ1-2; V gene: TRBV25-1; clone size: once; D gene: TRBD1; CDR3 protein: CASRGQGVYGYTF; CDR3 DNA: TGTGCCAGCAGAGGACAGGGAGTCTATGGCTACACCTTC
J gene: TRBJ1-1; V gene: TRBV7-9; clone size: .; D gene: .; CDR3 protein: CSSSSLTETEAFF; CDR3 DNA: TGTTCCAGCAGCTCCTTAACGGAGACTGAAGCTTTCTTT
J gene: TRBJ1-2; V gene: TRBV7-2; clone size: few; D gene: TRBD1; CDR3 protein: CASSPAGQGVYGYTF; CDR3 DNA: TGTGCCAGCAGCCCCGCGGGACAGGGGGTCTATGGCTACACCTTC
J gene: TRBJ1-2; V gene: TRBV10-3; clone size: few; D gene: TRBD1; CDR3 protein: CAISEGTGTNYGYTF; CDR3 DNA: TGTGCCATCAGTGAGGGGACAGGGACTAACTATGGCTACACCTTC
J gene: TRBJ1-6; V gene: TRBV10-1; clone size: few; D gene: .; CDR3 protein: CASSRQTDSPLHF; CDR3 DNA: TGCGCCAGTTCCAGACAGACGGATTCACCCCTCCACTTT
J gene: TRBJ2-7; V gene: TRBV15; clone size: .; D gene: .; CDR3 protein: CATSRSQGSYEQYF; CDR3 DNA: TGTGCCACCAGCAGAAGCCAGGGCTCCTACGAGCAGTACTTC
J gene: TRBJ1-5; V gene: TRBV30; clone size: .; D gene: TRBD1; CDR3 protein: CAWSADTGTATPQPQHF; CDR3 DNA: TGTGCCTGGAGTGCCGACACCGGGACAGCTACACCCCAGCCCCAGCATTTT
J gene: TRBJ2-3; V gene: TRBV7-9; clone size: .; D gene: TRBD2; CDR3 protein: CASRLAGQRTDTQYF; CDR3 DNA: TGTGCCAGCCGACTAGCGGGGCAACGCACAGATACGCAGTATTTT
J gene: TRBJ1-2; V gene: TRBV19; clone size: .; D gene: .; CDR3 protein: CARFGQHGYTF; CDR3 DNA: TGTGCCAGGTTTGGGCAGCATGGCTACACCTTC
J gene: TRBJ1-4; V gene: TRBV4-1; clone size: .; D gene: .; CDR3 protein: CASSQDGRVLFF; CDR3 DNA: TGCGCCAGCAGCCAAGATGGCAGGGTACTGTTTTTT
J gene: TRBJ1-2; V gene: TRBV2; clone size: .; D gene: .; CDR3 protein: CASSEAGVYGYTF; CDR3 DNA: TGTGCCAGCAGTGAAGCCGGGGTCTATGGCTACACCTTC
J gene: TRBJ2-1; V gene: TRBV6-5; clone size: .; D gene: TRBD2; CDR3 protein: CASSYGGAGARRQFF; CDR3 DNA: TGTGCCAGCAGTTACGGGGGAGCGGGGGCCCGGCGGCAGTTCTTC
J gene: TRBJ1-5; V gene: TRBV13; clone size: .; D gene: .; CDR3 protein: CASSSSGGGANQPQHF; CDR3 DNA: TGTGCCAGCAGCTCAAGCGGCGGGGGGGCAAATCAGCCCCAGCATTTT
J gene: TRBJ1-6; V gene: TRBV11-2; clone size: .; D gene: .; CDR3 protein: CASRDVQGSYNSPLHF; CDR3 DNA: TGTGCCAGCAGAGACGTCCAGGGCTCCTATAATTCACCCCTCCACTTT
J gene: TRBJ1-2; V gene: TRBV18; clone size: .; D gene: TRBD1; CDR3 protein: CASSPRTGSNYGYTF; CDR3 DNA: TGTGCCAGCTCTCCAAGGACAGGGTCTAACTATGGCTACACCTTC
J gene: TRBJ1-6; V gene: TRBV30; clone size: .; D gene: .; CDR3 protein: CAWSVSKGASSPLHF; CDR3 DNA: TGTGCCTGGAGTGTATCGAAAGGGGCGAGTTCACCCCTCCACTTT
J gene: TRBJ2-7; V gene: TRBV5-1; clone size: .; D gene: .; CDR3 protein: CASSPDTWLEQYF; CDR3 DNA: TGCGCCAGCAGCCCGGACACGTGGCTCGAGCAGTACTTC
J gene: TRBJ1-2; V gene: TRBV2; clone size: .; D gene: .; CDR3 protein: CASSSQGLGYTF; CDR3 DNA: TGTGCCTCCAGCAGTCAGGGGTTGGGCTACACCTTC
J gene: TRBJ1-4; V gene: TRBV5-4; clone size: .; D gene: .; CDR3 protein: CASSPWGAGDNEKLFF; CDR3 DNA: TGTGCCAGCAGCCCCTGGGGCGCGGGGGATAATGAAAAACTGTTTTTT
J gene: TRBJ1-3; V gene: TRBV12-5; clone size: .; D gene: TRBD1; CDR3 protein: CASAPPGGGNTIYF; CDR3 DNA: TGTGCTAGTGCCCCCCCAGGGGGTGGAAACACCATATATTTT
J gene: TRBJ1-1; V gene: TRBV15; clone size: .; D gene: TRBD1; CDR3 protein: CATSRDGDRTTEAFF; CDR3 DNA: TGTGCCACCAGCAGAGATGGGGACAGGACCACTGAAGCTTTCTTT
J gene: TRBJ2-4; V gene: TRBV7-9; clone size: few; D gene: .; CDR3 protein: CASSRGQLPNIQYF; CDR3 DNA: TGTGCCAGCAGCCGAGGACAGCTACCAAACATTCAGTACTTC
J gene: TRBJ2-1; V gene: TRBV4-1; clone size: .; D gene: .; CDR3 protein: CASSQAGHPSDEQFF; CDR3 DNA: TGCGCCAGCAGCCAAGCGGGACACCCCTCGGATGAGCAGTTCTTC
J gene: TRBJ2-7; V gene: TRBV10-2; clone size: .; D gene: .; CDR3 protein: CASQGGFSVYEQYF; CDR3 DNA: TGCGCCAGCCAGGGGGGTTTTTCCGTCTACGAGCAGTACTTC
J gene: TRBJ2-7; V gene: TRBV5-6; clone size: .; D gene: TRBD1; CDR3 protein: CASSRDRGAEQYF; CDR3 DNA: TGTGCCAGCAGCCGGGACAGGGGGGCCGAGCAGTACTTC
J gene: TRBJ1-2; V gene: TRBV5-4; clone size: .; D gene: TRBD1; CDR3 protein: CASRQTGDYTF; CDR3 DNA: TGTGCCAGCAGACAAACAGGGGACTACACCTTC
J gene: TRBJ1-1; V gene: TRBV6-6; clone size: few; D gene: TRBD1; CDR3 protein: CASSSGGAEAFF; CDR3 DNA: TGTGCCAGCAGTTCAGGGGGTGCTGAAGCTTTCTTT
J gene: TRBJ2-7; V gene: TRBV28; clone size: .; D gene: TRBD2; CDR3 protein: CASSLLAGGGRNEQYF; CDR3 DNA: TGTGCCAGCAGTTTACTAGCGGGGGGAGGAAGGAACGAGCAGTACTTC
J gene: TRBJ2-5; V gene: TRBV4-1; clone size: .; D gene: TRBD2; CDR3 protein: CASSPHGAGGEETQYF; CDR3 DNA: TGCGCCAGCAGCCCCCATGGGGCGGGGGGGGAAGAGACCCAGTACTTC
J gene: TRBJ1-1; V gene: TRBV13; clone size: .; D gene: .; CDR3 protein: CASSLDRANMNTEAFF; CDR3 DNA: TGTGCCAGCAGCTTGGATCGAGCGAACATGAACACTGAAGCTTTCTTT
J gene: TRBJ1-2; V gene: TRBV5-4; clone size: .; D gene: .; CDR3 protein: CASSYGDKGYGYTF; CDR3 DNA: TGTGCCAGCAGCTACGGGGACAAGGGCTATGGCTACACCTTC
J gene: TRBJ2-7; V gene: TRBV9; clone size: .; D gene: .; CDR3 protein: CASSVLWGVPGYEQYF; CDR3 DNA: TGTGCCAGCAGCGTCCTATGGGGGGTCCCTGGCTACGAGCAGTACTTC
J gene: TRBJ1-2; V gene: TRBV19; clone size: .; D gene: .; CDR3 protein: CASSPVEGRGGYTF; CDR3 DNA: TGTGCCAGTAGCCCCGTGGAGGGGCGGGGTGGCTACACCTTC
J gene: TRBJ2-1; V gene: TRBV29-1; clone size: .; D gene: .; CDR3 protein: CSVVGGTGDQQFF; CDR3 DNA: TGCAGCGTTGTCGGGGGAACAGGGGACCAGCAGTTCTTC
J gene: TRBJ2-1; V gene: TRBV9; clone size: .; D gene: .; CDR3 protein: CASSPGSWTNNEQFF; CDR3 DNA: TGTGCCAGCAGCCCAGGAAGTTGGACAAACAATGAGCAGTTCTTC
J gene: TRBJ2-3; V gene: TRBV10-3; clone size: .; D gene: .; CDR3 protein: CAISALQYTQYF; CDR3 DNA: TGTGCCATCAGTGCCTTACAGTATACGCAGTATTTT
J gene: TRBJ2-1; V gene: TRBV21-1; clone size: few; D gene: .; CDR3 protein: CASSKPGTTAEQFF; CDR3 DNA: TGTGCCAGCAGCAAACCTGGGACAACGGCTGAGCAGTTCTTC
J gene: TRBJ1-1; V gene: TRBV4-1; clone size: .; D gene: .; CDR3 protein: CASSQGRHGNANEAFF; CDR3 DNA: TGCGCCAGCAGCCAAGGGAGGCATGGGAATGCCAACGAAGCTTTCTTT
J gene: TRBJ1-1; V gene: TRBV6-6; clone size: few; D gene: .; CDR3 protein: CASSLQDSMNTEAFF; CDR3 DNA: TGTGCCAGCAGTCTCCAGGACAGCATGAACACTGAAGCTTTCTTT
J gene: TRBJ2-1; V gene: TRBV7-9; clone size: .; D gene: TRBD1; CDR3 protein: CASSSPVSPRQGSYNEQFF; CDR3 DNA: TGTGCCAGCAGCTCCCCTGTAAGCCCCAGACAGGGGTCCTACAATGAGCAGTTCTTC
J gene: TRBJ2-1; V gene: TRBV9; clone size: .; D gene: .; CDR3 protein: CASGRGGDYNEQFF; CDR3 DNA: TGTGCCAGTGGAAGGGGCGGGGACTACAATGAGCAGTTCTTC
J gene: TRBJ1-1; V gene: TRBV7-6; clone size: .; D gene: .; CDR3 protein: CASSLTGNTEAFF; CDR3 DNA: TGTGCCAGCAGCTTGACAGGGAACACTGAAGCTTTCTTT
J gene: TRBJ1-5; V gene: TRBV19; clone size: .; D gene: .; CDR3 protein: CASNPRGGAHQPQHF; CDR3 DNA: TGTGCCAGTAATCCGAGAGGGGGGGCCCATCAGCCCCAGCATTTT
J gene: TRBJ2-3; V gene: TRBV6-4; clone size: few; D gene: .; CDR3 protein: CASSRAGASDTQYF; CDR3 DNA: TGTGCCAGCAGCAGGGCGGGGGCCTCAGATACGCAGTATTTT
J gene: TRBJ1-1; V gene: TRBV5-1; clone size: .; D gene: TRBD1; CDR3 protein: CASSPLTGQGEAFF; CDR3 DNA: TGCGCCAGCAGCCCACTAACGGGACAGGGGGAGGCTTTCTTT
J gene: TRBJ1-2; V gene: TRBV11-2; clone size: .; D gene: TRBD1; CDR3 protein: CASSLVNRGLDGYTF; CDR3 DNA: TGTGCCAGCAGCTTAGTCAACAGGGGGCTCGATGGCTACACCTTC
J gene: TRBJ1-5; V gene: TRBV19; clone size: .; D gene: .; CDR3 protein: CASSIFLDRKYSNQPQHF; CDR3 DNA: TGTGCCAGTAGTATCTTTCTCGACAGGAAATATAGCAATCAGCCCCAGCATTTT
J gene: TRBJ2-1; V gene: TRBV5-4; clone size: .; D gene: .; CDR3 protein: CASSFSFRVSYNEQFF; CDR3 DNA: TGTGCCAGCAGCTTCTCTTTTCGGGTTTCCTACAATGAGCAGTTCTTC
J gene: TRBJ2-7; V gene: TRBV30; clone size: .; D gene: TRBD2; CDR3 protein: CAWRLAGTYEQYF; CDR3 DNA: TGTGCCTGGAGGTTAGCGGGGACCTACGAGCAGTACTTC
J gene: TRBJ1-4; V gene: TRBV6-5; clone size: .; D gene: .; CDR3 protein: CASSPVGGGNEKLFF; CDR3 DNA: TGTGCCAGCAGCCCAGTTGGGGGCGGTAATGAAAAACTGTTTTTT
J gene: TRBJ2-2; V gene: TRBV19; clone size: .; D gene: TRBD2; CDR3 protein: CASSIVEGGDTSGELFF; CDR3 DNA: TGTGCCAGTAGTATAGTTGAGGGAGGGGATACTTCCGGGGAGCTGTTTTTT
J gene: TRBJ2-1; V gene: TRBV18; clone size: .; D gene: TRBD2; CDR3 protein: CASSPRPLSGNEQFF; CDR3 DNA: TGTGCCAGCTCCCCAAGACCACTTAGCGGGAATGAGCAGTTCTTC